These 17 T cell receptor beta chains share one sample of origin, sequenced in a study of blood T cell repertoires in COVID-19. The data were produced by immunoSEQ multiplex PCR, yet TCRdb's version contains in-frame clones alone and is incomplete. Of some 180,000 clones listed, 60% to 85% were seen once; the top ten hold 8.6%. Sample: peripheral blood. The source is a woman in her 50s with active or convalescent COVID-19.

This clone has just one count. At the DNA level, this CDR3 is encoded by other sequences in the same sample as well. CDR3 residues: CASSPRQGDYGYTF. The CDR3 DNA sequence: TGTGCCAGCAGCCCGAGACAGGGGGACTATGGCTACACCTTC. This sequence joins TRBV7-2 and TRBJ1-2; the match to TRBD1 covers 9 bases. CDR3 size: 14 residues. Germline CDR1 and CDR2: SGHTA and FQGNSA. Trimming removed 5 bases from V and 3 bases from J; junction bases left unmatched: 4. Combining the CDR3 with reference TRBV7-2 and TRBJ1-2 gives the whole variable domain GAGVSQSPSNKVTEKGKDVELRCDPISGHTALYWYRQSLGQGLEFLIYFQGNSAPDKSGLPSDRFSAERTGGSVSTLTIQRTQQEDSAVYLCASSPRQGDYGYTFGSGTRLTVV.

CDR3 sequence (DNA): TGTGCCAGCAGCCAAAATCCCATAGGCCGGGACACTGAAGCTTTCTTT. Translating gives CASSQNPIGRDTEAFF. This chain connects TRBV3-1 (or the pseudogene TRBV3-2) to TRBJ1-1; D is ambiguous. This CDR3 region has 16 residues. Germline-derived CDR1 and CDR2 are LGHDT and YNNKEL (reference sequence). V lost 2 bases to trimming and J lost 3 bases, with 16 bases between them.

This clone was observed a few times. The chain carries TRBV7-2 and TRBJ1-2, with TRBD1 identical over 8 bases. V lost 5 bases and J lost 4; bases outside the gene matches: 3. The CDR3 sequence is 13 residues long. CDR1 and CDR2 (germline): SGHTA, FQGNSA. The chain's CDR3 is CASSVTGGYGYTF. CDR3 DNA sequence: TGTGCCAGCAGCGTAACAGGGGGCTATGGCTACACCTTC.

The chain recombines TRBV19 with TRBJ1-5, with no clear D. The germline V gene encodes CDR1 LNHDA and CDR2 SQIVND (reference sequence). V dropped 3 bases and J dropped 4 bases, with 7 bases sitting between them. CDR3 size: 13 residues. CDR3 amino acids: CASSIMLNQPQHF. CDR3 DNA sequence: TGTGCCAGTAGTATTATGTTAAATCAGCCCCAGCATTTT.

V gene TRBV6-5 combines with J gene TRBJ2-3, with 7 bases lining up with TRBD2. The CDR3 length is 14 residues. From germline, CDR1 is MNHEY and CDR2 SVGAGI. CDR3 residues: CASNRGEYTDTQYF. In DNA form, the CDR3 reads TGTGCGTCCAACCGGGGGGAGTACACAGATACGCAGTATTTT.

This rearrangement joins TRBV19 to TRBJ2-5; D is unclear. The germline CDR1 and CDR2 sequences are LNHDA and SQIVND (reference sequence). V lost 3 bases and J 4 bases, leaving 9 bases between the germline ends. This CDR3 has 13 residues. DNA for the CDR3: TGTGCCAGTAGTATGAGACTCGGAGAGACCCAGTACTTC. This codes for CASSMRLGETQYF.

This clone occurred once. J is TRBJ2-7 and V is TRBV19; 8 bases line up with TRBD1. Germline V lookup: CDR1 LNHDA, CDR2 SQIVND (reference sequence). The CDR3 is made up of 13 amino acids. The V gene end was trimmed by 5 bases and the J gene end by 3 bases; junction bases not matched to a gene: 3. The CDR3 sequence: CASSFDRGYEQYF. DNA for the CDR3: TGTGCCAGTAGTTTTGACAGGGGCTACGAGCAGTACTTC.

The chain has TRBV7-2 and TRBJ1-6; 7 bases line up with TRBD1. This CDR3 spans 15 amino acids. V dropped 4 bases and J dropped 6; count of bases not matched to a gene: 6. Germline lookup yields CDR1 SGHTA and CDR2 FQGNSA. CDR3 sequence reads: CASSSQGKSNSPLHF. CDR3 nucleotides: TGTGCCAGCAGCTCACAGGGGAAGAGTAATTCACCCCTCCACTTT.

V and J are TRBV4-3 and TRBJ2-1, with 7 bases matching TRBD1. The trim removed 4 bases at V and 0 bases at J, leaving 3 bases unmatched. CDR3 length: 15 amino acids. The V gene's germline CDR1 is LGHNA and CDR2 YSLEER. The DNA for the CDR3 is TGCGCCAGCAGCCGAGGGGGCCGCTCCTACAATGAGCAGTTCTTC. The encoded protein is CASSRGGRSYNEQFF.

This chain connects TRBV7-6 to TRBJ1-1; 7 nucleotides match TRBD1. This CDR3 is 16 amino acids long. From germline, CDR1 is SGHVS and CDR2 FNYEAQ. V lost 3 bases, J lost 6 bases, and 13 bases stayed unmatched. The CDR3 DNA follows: TGTGCCAGCAGCTTCCTTCAGGGGGGCAGTGGCTCTGAAGCTTTCTTT. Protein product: CASSFLQGGSGSEAFF.

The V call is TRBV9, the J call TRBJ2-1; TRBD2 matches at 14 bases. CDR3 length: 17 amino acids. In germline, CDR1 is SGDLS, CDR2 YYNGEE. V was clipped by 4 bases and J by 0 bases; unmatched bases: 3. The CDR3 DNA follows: TGTGCCAGCAGCCTGACTAGCGGGAGGGCCTCCTACAATGAGCAGTTCTTC. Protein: CASSLTSGRASYNEQFF.

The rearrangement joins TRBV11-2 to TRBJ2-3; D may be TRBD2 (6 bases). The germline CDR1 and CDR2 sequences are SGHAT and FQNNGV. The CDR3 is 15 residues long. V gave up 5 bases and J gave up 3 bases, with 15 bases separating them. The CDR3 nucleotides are TGTGCCAGCAGCCCACGGGGGTATGATACAGATACGCAGTATTTT. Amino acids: CASSPRGYDTDTQYF. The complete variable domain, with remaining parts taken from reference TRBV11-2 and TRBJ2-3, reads EAGVAQSPRYKIIEKRQSVAFWCNPISGHATLYWYQQILGQGPKLLIQFQNNGVVDDSQLPKDRFSAERLKGVDSTLKIQPAKLEDSAVYLCASSPRGYDTDTQYFGPGTRLTVL.

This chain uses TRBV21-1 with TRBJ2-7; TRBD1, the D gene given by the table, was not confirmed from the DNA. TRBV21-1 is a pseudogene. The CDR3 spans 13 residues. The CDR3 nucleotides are TGTGCCAGCCTTGACAGGACTCGCTACGAGCAGTACTTC. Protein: CASLDRTRYEQYF.

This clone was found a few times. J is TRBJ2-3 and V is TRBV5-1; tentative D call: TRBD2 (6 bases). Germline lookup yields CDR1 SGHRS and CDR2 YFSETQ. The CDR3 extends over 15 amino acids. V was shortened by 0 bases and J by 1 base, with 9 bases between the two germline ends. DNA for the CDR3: TGCGCCAGCAGCTTGGGGGAGGTAGGCACAGATACGCAGTATTTT. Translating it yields CASSLGEVGTDTQYF. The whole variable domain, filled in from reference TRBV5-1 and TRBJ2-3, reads KAGVTQTPRYLIKTRGQQVTLSCSPISGHRSVSWYQQTPGQGLQFLFEYFSETQRNKGNFPGRFSGRQFSNSRSEMNVSTLELGDSALYLCASSLGEVGTDTQYFGPGTRLTVL.

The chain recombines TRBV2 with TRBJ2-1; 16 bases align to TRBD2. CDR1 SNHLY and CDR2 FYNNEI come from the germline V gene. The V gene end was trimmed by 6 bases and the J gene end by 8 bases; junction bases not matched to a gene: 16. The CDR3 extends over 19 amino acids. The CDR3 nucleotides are TGTGCCAGCAGCCAACCCGGGACTAGCGGGGGGGCCTACATCCATGAGCAGTTCTTC. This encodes CASSQPGTSGGAYIHEQFF.

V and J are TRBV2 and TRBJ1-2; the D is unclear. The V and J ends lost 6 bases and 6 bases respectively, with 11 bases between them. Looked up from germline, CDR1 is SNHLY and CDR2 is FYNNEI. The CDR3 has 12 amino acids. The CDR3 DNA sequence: TGTGCCAGCAGGGGCGACCGACATGGCTACACCTTC. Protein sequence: CASRGDRHGYTF.

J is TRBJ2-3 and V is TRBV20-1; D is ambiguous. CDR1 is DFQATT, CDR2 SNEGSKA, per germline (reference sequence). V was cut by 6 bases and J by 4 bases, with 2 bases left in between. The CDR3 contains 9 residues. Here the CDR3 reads CSAADTQYF. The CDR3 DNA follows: TGCAGTGCCGCAGATACGCAGTATTTT.